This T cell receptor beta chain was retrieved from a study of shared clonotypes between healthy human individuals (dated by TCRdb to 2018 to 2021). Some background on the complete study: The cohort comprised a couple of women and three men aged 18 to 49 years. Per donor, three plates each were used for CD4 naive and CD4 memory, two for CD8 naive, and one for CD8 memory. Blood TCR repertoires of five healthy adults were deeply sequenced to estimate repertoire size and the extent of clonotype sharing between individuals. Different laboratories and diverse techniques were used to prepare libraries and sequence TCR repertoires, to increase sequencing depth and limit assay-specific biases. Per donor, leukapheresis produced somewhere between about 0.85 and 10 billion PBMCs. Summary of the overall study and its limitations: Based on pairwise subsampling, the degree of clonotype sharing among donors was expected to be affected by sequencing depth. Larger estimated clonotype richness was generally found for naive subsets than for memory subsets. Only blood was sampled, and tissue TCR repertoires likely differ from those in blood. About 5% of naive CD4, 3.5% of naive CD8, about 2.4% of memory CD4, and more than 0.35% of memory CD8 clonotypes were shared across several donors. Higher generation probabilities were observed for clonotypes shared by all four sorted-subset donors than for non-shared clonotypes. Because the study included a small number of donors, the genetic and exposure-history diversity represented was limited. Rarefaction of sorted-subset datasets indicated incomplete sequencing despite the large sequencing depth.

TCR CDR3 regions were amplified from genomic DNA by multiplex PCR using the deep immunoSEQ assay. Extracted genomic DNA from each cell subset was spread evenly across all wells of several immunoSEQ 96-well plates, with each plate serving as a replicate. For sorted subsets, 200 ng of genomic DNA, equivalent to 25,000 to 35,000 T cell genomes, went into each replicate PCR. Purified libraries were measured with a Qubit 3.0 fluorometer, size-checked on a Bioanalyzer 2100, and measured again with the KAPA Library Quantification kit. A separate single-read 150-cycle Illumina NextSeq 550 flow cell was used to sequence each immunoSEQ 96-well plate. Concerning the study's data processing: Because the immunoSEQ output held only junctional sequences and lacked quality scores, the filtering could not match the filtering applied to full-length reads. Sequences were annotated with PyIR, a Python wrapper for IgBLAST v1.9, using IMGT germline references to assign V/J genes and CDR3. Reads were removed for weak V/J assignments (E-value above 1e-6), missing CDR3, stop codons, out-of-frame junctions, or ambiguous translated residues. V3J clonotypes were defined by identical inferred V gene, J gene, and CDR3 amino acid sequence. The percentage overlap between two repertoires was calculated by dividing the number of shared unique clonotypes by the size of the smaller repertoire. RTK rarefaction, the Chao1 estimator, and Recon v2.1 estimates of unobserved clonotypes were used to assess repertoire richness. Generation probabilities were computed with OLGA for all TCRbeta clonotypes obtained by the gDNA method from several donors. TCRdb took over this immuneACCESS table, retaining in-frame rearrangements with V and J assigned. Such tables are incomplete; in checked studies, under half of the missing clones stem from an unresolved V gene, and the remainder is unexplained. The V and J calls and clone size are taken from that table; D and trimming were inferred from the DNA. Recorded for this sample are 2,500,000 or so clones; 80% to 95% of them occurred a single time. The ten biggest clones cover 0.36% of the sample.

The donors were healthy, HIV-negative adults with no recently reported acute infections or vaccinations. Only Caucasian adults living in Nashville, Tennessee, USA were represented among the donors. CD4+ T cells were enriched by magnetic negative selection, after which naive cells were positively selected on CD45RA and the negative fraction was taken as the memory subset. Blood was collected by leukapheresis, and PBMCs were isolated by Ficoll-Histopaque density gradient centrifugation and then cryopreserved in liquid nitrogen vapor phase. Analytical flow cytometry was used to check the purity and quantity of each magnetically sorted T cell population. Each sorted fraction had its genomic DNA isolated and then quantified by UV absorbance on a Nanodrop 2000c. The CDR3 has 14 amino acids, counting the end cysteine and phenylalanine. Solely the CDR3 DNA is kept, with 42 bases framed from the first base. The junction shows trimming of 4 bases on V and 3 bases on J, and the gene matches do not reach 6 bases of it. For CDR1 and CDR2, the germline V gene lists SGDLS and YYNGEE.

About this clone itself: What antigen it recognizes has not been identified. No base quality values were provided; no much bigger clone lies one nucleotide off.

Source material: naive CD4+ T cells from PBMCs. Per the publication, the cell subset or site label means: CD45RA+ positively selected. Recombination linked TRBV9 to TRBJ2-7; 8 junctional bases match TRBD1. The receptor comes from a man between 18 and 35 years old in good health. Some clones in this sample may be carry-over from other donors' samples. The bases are TGTGCCAGCAGCTTCGGACAGGGCGACTACGAGCAGTACTTC. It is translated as CASSFGQGDYEQYF.